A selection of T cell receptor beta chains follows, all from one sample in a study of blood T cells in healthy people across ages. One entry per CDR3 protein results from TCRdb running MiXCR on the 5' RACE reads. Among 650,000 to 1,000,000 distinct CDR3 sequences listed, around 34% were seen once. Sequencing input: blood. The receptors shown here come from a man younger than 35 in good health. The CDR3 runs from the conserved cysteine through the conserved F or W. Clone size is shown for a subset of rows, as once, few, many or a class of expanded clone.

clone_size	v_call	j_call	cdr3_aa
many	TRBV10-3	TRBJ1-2	CAISTGDNYGYTF
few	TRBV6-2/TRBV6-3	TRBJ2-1	CASKAFGEQFF
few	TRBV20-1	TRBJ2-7	CSARRRQGLTYEQYF
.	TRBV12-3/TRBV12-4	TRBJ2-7	CACSFKMSGGSSYEQYF
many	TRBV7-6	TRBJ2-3	CASSLIDSSTDTQYF
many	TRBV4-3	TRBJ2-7	CASSQDGQGSIGEQYF
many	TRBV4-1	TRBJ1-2	CASSQNGQSNYGYTF
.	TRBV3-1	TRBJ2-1	CASSSGPARTYNEQFF
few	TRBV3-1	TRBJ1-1	CASSRNRDGTEAFF
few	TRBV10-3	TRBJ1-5	CAISREPNQPQHF
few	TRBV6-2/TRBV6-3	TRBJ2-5	CASSYRGQKSIETQYF
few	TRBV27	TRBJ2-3	CASSLNGDAYTQYF
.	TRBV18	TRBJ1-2	CAGSPPGLGNYGYTF
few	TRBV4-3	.	CASSPEQRGGLETQYF
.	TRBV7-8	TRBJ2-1	CASSFEVRGTSSYNEQFF
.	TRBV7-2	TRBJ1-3	CASSLWRGSGNTIYF
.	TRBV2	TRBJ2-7	CASTYGNEQYF
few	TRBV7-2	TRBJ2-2	CARTGGSTGELFF
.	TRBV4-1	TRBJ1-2	CAGSQLSVGGYTF
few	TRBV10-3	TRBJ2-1	CAISESFGRADNEQFF
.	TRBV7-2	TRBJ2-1	CASSSAVGQFF
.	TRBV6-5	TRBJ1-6	CASSYSQGPSYNSPLHF
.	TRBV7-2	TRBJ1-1	CASRNRGMNTEAFF
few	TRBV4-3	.	CASSQDFKGHRSYEQYF